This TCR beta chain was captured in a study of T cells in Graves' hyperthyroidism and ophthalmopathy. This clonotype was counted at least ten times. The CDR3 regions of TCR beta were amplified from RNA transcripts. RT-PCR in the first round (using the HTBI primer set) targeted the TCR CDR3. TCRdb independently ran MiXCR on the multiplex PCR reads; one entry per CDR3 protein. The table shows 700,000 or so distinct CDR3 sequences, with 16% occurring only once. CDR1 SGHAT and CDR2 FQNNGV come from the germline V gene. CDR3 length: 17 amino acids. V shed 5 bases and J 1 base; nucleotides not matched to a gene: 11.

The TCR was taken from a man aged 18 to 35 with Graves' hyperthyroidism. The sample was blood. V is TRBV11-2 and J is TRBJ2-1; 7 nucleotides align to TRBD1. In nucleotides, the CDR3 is TGTGCCAGCAGCAAAACGACAGGGTATTTTTCCTACAATGAGCAGTTCTTC. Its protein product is CASSKTTGYFSYNEQFF.